The present TCR beta chain was sequenced within a study of T and B cells in COVID-19 patients. There are 14 residues in the CDR3. CDR1 and CDR2 from the germline V gene are KGHDR and SFDVKD. V was pared by 4 bases and J by 3 bases, with 10 bases between. TRB rearrangements were amplified by multiplex PCR with BIOMED2 TRB-A/B primers. A single record per CDR3 protein comes from TCRdb applying MiXCR to the multiplex PCR reads. The sample lists roughly 15,000 distinct CDR3 sequences, approximately 30% occurring once. Each TRB amplification used about 220-500 ng of genomic DNA from blood. This chain uses TRBV24-1 with TRBJ2-3; D unclear. The material sequenced was blood. This sequence originates from a human donor who had recovered from COVID-19. CDR3 nucleotide sequence: TGTGCCACCAGTGACCCCGGGCGGACAGATACGCAGTATTTT. Translation: CATSDPGRTDTQYF.